These 27 T cell receptor beta chains originate from one sample sequenced in a study of T-cell reconstitution after alpha-beta-depleted transplantation in children. Molecular barcoding with unique molecular identifiers was used for the TCRbeta library. TCRdb passed the PCR reads through MiXCR, listing each CDR3 protein once. The table lists fewer than 350,000 distinct CDR3 sequences, about 7.3% of them singletons. The study's findings and limits: T-cell numbers and diversity one year post-transplant derived largely from freshly generated T cells.

These receptors have no known antigen. The sample consisted of peripheral blood, taken 360 days after TCRalphabeta/CD19-depleted stem cell transplant. All receptors derive from a female patient aged 2 to 10 who had a stem cell transplant for Fanconi anemia, so the T cells may come from the graft donor.

The chain recombines TRBV30 with TRBJ2-3; 10 bases are a match to TRBD2. This CDR3 has 19 residues. Trimming removed 0 bases from V and 3 bases from J; junction bases left unmatched: 15. The germline gives CDR1 GTSNPN, CDR2 SVGIG (reference sequence). The CDR3 DNA is TGTGCCTGGAGTGTCCTAGGACCCTTAGCGGGGGGCAGGACAGATACGCAGTATTTT. Its protein is CAWSVLGPLAGGRTDTQYF. The full variable domain, its missing parts supplied by reference TRBV30 and TRBJ2-3, is SQTIHQWPATLVQPVGSPLSLECTVEGTSNPNLYWYRQAAGRGLQLLFYSVGIGQISSEVPQNLSASRPQDRQFILSSKKLLLSDSGFYLCAWSVLGPLAGGRTDTQYFGPGTRLTVL.

Ten or more counts support this clonotype. The chain joins TRBV12-3 or TRBV12-4 to TRBJ1-5; TRBD1 matches at 8 bases. The length of the CDR3 is 15 residues. Trimming cost V 2 bases and J 11 bases; bases outside gene matches: 11. The CDR3 region is CASSLIGQGGSAQHF. The CDR3 nucleotides are TGTGCCAGCAGTTTAATAGGACAGGGAGGTTCGGCCCAGCATTTT.

This clonotype was seen repeatedly, ten times or more. The CDR3 nucleotides read TGCGCCAGCAGCTTGATTAGTGAGGGAGAGACCCAGTACTTC. Encoded protein: CASSLISEGETQYF. The chain recombines TRBV5-1 with TRBJ2-5; D is possibly TRBD2 (5 bases). CDR1 is SGHRS, CDR2 YFSETQ, per germline. With 1 base removed from V and 4 bases from J, the gap between germline ends came to 11 bases. The CDR3 has 14 residues.

This clonotype was recorded at least ten times. The chain links TRBV20-1 to TRBJ2-1; D remains unclear. This CDR3 contains 14 residues. Trimming removed 5 bases from V and 0 bases from J, with 11 bases in between. Germline lookup yields CDR1 DFQATT and CDR2 SNEGSKA (reference sequence). CDR3 nucleotide sequence: TGCAGTGCTCTCCAACTTCGCTCCTACAATGAGCAGTTCTTC. Its translation is CSALQLRSYNEQFF.

The sample holds a few counts of this clonotype. CDR3 protein: CSAPTGGYGYTF. The CDR3 DNA reads as TGCAGTGCTCCCACAGGGGGATATGGCTACACCTTC. The V call is TRBV20-1, the J call TRBJ1-2; 8 bases are a match to TRBD1. The V and J ends lost 5 bases and 5 bases, in that order; junction bases with no gene match: 4. The germline V gene encodes CDR1 DFQATT and CDR2 SNEGSKA (reference sequence). The CDR3 totals 12 residues.

This clonotype was detected many times. The chain combines TRBV13 with TRBJ2-2; D remains ambiguous. Germline V CDR1 and CDR2: PRHDT, FYEKMQ (reference sequence). The CDR3 extends over 13 amino acids. V lost 6 bases and J 1 base, leaving 6 bases between the germline ends. In DNA form, the CDR3 reads TGTGCCAGCAGTCAGAGGAACACCGGGGAGCTGTTTTTT. Translating gives CASSQRNTGELFF.

This clonotype was seen a few times. The V call is TRBV5-6, the J call TRBJ1-1; weak D call: TRBD1 (6 bases). Per germline, CDR1 SGHDT and CDR2 YYEEEE. CDR3 length: 14 residues. The V and J ends lost 3 bases and 1 base respectively, with 10 bases between them. CDR3 sequence (DNA): TGTGCCAGCAGCTGGCAGGGGAGGAACACTGAAGCTTTCTTT. It specifies CASSWQGRNTEAFF.

This clonotype was picked up a small number of times. This chain links TRBV7-9 with TRBJ2-7; D call uncertain. V lost 6 bases to trimming and J lost 0 bases, with 9 bases between them. This CDR3 is built from 13 residues. The V gene's germline CDR1 is SEHNR and CDR2 FQNEAQ (reference sequence). CDR3 in amino acids: CASSSDTSYEQYF. The CDR3 region has the DNA TGTGCCAGCAGTTCCGACACCTCCTACGAGCAGTACTTC.

This clonotype was observed at least ten times. The genes are TRBV7-9 and TRBJ1-5; perhaps TRBD1 as D (5 bases). Trimming cost V 3 bases and J 5 bases, with 11 bases left between them. CDR1 and CDR2 from the germline V gene are SEHNR and FQNEAQ (reference sequence). The CDR3 length is 14 residues. The CDR3 bases are TGTGCCAGCAGCTTTCCCGGGGCAGATCAGCCCCAGCATTTT. It encodes CASSFPGADQPQHF.

This clonotype has only a few counts. V gene TRBV7-2 combines with J gene TRBJ1-1; no clear D. This CDR3 has 14 amino acids. Germline V gene sequence: CDR1 SGHTA, CDR2 FQGNSA. V was pared by 5 bases and J by 6 bases, with 16 bases between. The CDR3, as DNA: TGTGCCAGCAGCCGAGCGGACGTCTTGGCTGAAGCTTTCTTT. Protein product: CASSRADVLAEAFF.

The chain uses TRBV3-1 and TRBJ2-3; 8 nucleotides agree with TRBD2. The germline gives CDR1 LGHDT, CDR2 YNNKEL (reference sequence). V was pared by 1 base and J by 14 bases, with 14 bases of the junction left unmatched. The CDR3 is 15 amino acids. This CDR3 reads CASSQGTSSGGLPYF. In nucleotides, the CDR3 is TGTGCCAGCAGCCAAGGAACTTCTTCGGGGGGGCTACCGTATTTT.

The V and J genes are TRBV2 and TRBJ2-7; perhaps TRBD1 as D (6 bases). The germline V gene encodes CDR1 SNHLY and CDR2 FYNNEI. The CDR3 extends over 13 amino acids. V was clipped by 6 bases and J by 3 bases, with 12 bases between them. The CDR3 loop reads CASREQGNYEQYF. The CDR3 coding sequence is TGTGCCAGCAGGGAACAGGGAAACTACGAGCAGTACTTC.

The CDR3: CSARDGDRSVNTEAFF. CDR3 in DNA: TGCAGTGCTAGAGATGGGGACAGGTCGGTGAACACTGAAGCTTTCTTT. The chain uses TRBV20-1 and TRBJ1-1, with 8 positions matching TRBD1. The length of the CDR3 is 16 residues. V lost 0 bases, J lost 0 bases, and 6 bases stayed unmatched. Per the germline V gene, CDR1 is DFQATT and CDR2 is SNEGSKA (reference sequence).

In its sample, this clonotype was seen many times. CDR3 in DNA: TGCGCCAGCAGCCCCTCCGGGACAGCAACTGTCTTGCAGTACTTC. Translating gives CASSPSGTATVLQYF. The chain recombines TRBV5-1 with TRBJ2-7, with 7 bases fitting TRBD1. This CDR3 contains 15 residues. Germline V gene data show CDR1 as SGHRS and CDR2 as YFSETQ. The trim removed 4 bases at V and 9 bases at J, leaving 16 bases unmatched.

This clonotype was counted ten times or more. V is TRBV5-5 and J is TRBJ2-1; possible D gene TRBD1, 6 bases. Trimming removed 4 bases at V and 0 bases at J, with 11 bases between. This CDR3 is built from 15 residues. Germline CDR1 reads SGHKS; CDR2 reads YYEKEE (reference sequence). CDR3 sequence (DNA): TGTGCCAGCAGCCAAGGGGACAACTCCTACAATGAGCAGTTCTTC. Its translation: CASSQGDNSYNEQFF. The complete variable domain, with remaining parts taken from reference TRBV5-5 and TRBJ2-1, reads DAGVTQSPTHLIKTRGQQVTLRCSPISGHKSVSWYQQVLGQGPQFIFQYYEKEERGRGNFPDRFSARQFPNYSSELNVNALLLGDSALYLCASSQGDNSYNEQFFGPGTRLTVL.

The table lists this clonotype with many counts. J is TRBJ2-2 and V is TRBV7-2, with a possible D match to TRBD2 (5 bases). The CDR3 runs 16 residues. The V gene's germline CDR1 is SGHTA and CDR2 FQGNSA. V lost 2 bases and J 0 bases, leaving 10 bases between the germline ends. The CDR3 DNA reads TGTGCCAGCAGCTTATGGCGGGCGGCGAACACCGGGGAGCTGTTTTTT. It encodes CASSLWRAANTGELFF.

This clonotype was seen only a few times. The CDR3 DNA reads as TGTGCCACCGGATCGAAGGGGGTTTATACCGGGGAGCTGTTTTTT. It is translated as CATGSKGVYTGELFF. The gene calls are TRBV24-1 and TRBJ2-2, with D maybe TRBD1 (6 bases). The CDR3 loop spans 15 amino acids. Between the trimmed V and J ends, which lost 9 bases and 5 bases, there was a span of 18 bases. From germline, CDR1 is KGHDR and CDR2 SFDVKD.

This clonotype was counted at least ten times. The chain carries TRBV27 and TRBJ2-7; D is perhaps TRBD1 (6 bases). Germline V CDR1 and CDR2: MNHEY, SMNVEV (reference sequence). The CDR3 has 15 residues. Trimming removed 3 bases at V and 4 bases at J, with 16 bases between. CDR3 coding DNA: TGTGCCAGCAGTTTGGGACACCGGGGAGCTTACGAGCAGTACTTC. Protein: CASSLGHRGAYEQYF.

The genes are TRBV5-5 and TRBJ2-7; TRBD1 matches at 8 bases. The CDR3 runs to 15 residues. Germline V lookup: CDR1 SGHKS, CDR2 YYEKEE (reference sequence). V trimming: 4 bases; J trimming: 1 base; junction bases outside the gene matches: 7. The CDR3 DNA is TGTGCCAGCAGCGTGTACCGGGACAGGTCCTACGAGCAGTACGTC. Amino acid sequence: CASSVYRDRSYEQYV.

The rearrangement links TRBV21-1 to TRBJ2-1. TRBV21-1 is shown as a pseudogene. The CDR3 covers 13 residues. CDR3 loop: CASSCRTHNEQFF. The CDR3 DNA reads as TGTGCCAGCAGCTGTAGGACGCACAATGAGCAGTTCTTC.

This clonotype was observed a few times. The gene calls are TRBV5-1 and TRBJ2-5; unclear D gene. This CDR3 has 14 residues. The germline CDR1 and CDR2 sequences are SGHRS and YFSETQ. V lost 4 bases to trimming and J lost 0 bases, with 10 bases between them. The chain's CDR3 is CASSPGLYQETQYF. CDR3 nucleotide sequence: TGCGCCAGCAGCCCGGGTTTGTACCAAGAGACCCAGTACTTC.

The J gene is TRBJ2-6, the V gene TRBV5-1, with a tentative D call TRBD1 (6 bases). V was clipped by 5 bases and J by 0 bases, with 15 bases between them. This CDR3 is built from 17 residues. The germline CDR1 and CDR2 sequences are SGHRS and YFSETQ. CDR3 bases: TGCGCCAGCAGGGGACCAGGGGTATCCTCTGGGGCCAACGTCCTGACTTTC. It codes for CASRGPGVSSGANVLTF.

There are many counts of this clonotype. The genes are TRBV20-1 and TRBJ2-7, with TRBD2 matching over 13 bases. This CDR3 is built from 15 residues. Germline-derived CDR1 and CDR2 are DFQATT and SNEGSKA (reference sequence). V lost 6 bases and J lost 6; bases outside the gene matches: 11. In DNA form, the CDR3 reads TGCAGTGCGACCAGACTAGCGGGAGGCCGTGGCGAGCAGTACTTC. This codes for CSATRLAGGRGEQYF.

This clonotype was recorded a few times. The V and J genes are TRBV5-5 and TRBJ2-1, with no clear D. The V gene lost 1 base and the J gene lost 6 bases, with 5 bases spanning the gap. CDR3 length equals 12 residues. Germline assignment: CDR1 SGHKS and CDR2 YYEKEE (reference sequence). CDR3 residues: CASSLRSNEQFF. In DNA, the CDR3 is TGTGCCAGCAGCTTGCGGTCCAATGAGCAGTTCTTC.

The chain carries TRBV20-1 and TRBJ2-7, with D tentatively TRBD1 (6 bases). CDR3 size: 14 residues. Between the trimmed V and J ends, which lost 0 bases and 3 bases, there was a span of 12 bases. CDR1 is DFQATT and CDR2 is SNEGSKA in the germline V gene (reference sequence). The chain's CDR3 is CSARDDRKDYEQYF. DNA of the CDR3: TGCAGTGCTAGAGATGACAGGAAGGACTACGAGCAGTACTTC.

Ten or more counts support this clonotype. In nucleotides, the CDR3 is TGTGCCAGCAGTTTCCGGCTCAACACTGAAGCTTTCTTT. As protein: CASSFRLNTEAFF. This chain joins TRBV27 and TRBJ1-1; D is unresolved. Trimming pared 3 bases from V and 2 bases from J, leaving 7 bases between. The CDR3 is 13 residues long. CDR1 and CDR2 from the germline V gene are MNHEY and SMNVEV (reference sequence).

Only a few counts were recorded for this clonotype. The V call is TRBV4-2, the J call TRBJ2-1, with 8 bases lining up with TRBD2. The germline V gene has CDR1 LGHNA and CDR2 YNFKEQ. This CDR3 contains 17 residues. V lost 2 bases, J lost 4 bases, and 10 bases stayed unmatched. Here the CDR3 DNA reads TGTGCCAGCAGCCAATTCGGGGGGGACTACCCGTACAATGAGCAGTTCTTC. This gives the protein CASSQFGGDYPYNEQFF.